This T cell receptor (beta chain) comes out of a study of T cells after yellow fever vaccination (dated by TCRdb to between 2018 and 2020). Looking at the study overall: Libraries from fractions with low cell numbers were prepared with the SMART-Seq v4 Ultra Low Input RNA kit. Bulk TCR alpha and beta repertoires were sequenced longitudinally to track T-cell clones before and after primary and booster YFV17D yellow fever vaccination. The cohort comprised two healthy male donors, one aged 18 to 30 and one aged 30 to 40 years. Bulk PBMC replicates and cell subsets were isolated from blood drawn at multiple timepoints before and after both primary and secondary immunization. The full study reports these points: Compared with the primary T-cell response, the secondary T-cell response was faster but weaker, reaching its peak on day 5 rather than on day 15. Computational filtering was needed because FACS-sorted repertoires could contain abundant contaminating clonotypes from the bulk population. A small share of clonotypes occurred in both CD4 and CD8 compartments, likely arising from convergent recombination. Most clones expanded after primary vaccination were re-detected after the booster (around 96% of CD4 and 88% of CD8), suggesting broad memory maintenance. Because only two donors were included in the study, the extent to which the findings can be generalized is limited.

Data came from an Illumina NovaSeq 6000. TCR cDNA was made using 5'RACE template switching, a step that added a universal primer site and unique molecular identifiers. Priming of cDNA synthesis was performed from both the TCR alpha and TCR beta constant segments. Library amplification involved two PCR steps, and the second step added sample barcodes and sequencing adapters. Sequencing of the libraries was done on either Illumina HiSeq 2500 (2x100 bp) or NovaSeq (2x150 bp). The original pipeline was this. Demultiplexing of reads and collapsing into UMI consensus sequences were performed with MIGEC, and V(D)J alignment was carried out with MiXCR. Vaccine-responding clonotypes were defined with edgeR using replicate PBMC samples, requiring FDR below 0.01 and a log2 fold change above 5 up to day 15. Bulk clonotypes were assigned CD4 or CD8 identity according to which sequenced CD4 or CD8 repertoire held them at higher abundance. The public sequencing data were trimmed at Q25 with fastp and processed into clonotypes with MiXCR by TCRdb, which kept only in-frame beta chains. CDR3 protein duplicates are merged, each entry listing the most common genes and DNA. For this entry, the V and J calls and clone size follow TCRdb and not the study's own pipeline. Within this sample are more than 200,000 distinct CDR3 sequences, with over 3% of them counted one time only. The top ten clones comprise approximately 18% of the sample.

The CDR3 contains 13 residues, cysteine and phenylalanine counted. The entry retains the CDR3 DNA only, 39 bases that are in frame from base 1. Between the V and J ends, shortened by 8 bases and 3 bases respectively, the junction contains 14 bases. Sequences LGHDT (CDR1) and YNNKEL (CDR2) are obtained from the germline V gene (reference sequence). The sample's treatment or condition, from its label and the paper: live attenuated yellow fever vaccine strain. At each blood-draw timepoint, two biological replicates of bulk PBMCs were collected. PBMCs were isolated from peripheral blood using a standard Ficoll-Paque protocol. RNA was extracted with TriZol from bulk PBMCs, CD4 and CD8 fractions, and dextramer-positive and dextramer-negative fractions. A note on this clonotype: Its antigen is still unknown. Base-call qualities are not available, and no considerably larger clone is one nucleotide away.

The source material was PBMCs, sampled 15 days after the yellow fever booster vaccination. The sequence was collected from a man in his late teens or twenties who received the YFV17D yellow fever vaccine. The chain was built from TRBV3-1 and TRBJ2-7, with TRBD2 tentatively as D gene (5 bases match). The DNA reads as follows: TGTGCCAGCGCCCTACGGGGAAACTACGAGCAGTACTTC. This encodes CASALRGNYEQYF.